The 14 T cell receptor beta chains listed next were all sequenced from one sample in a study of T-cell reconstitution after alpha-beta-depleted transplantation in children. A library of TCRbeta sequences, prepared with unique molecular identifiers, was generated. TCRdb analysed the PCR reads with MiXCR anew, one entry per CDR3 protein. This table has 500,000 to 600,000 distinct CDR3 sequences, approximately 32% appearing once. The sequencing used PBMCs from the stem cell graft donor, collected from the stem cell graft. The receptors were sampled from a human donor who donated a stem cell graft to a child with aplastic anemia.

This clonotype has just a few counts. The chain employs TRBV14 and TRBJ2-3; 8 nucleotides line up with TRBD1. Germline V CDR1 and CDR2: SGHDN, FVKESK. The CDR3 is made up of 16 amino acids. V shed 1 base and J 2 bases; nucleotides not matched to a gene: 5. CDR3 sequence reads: CASSQGQGRDTDTQYF. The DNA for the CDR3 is TGTGCCAGCAGCCAAGGACAGGGGAGAGACACAGATACGCAGTATTTT.

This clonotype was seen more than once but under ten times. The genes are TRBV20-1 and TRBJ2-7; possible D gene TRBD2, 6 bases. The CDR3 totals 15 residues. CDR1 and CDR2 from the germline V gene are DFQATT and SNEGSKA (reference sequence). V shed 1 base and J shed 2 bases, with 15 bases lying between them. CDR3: CSARGGDSGTYEQYF. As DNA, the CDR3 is TGCAGTGCTAGAGGAGGGGACTCCGGCACCTACGAGCAGTACTTC.

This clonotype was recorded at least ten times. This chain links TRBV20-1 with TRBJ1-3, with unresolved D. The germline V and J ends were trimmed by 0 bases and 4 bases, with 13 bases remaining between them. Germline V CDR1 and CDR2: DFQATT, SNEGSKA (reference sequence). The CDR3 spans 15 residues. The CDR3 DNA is TGCAGTGCTAGAGATACGGCATCTGCGGGAAACACCATATATTTT. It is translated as CSARDTASAGNTIYF.

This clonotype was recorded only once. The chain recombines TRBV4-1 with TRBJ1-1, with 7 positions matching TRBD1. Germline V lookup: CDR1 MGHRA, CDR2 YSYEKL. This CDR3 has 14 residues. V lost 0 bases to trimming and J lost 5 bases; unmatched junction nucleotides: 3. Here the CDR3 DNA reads TGCGCCAGCAGCCAAGAGACAGGGAGGACTGAAGCTTTCTTT. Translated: CASSQETGRTEAFF.

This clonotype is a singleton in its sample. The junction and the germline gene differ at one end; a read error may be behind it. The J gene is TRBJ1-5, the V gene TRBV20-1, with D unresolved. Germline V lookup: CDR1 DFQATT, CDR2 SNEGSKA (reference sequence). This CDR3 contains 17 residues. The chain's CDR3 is CCAPGRMTTVGTQPQHF. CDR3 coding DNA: TGCTGTGCCCCGGGCAGAATGACGACCGTGGGAACTCAGCCCCAGCATTTT.

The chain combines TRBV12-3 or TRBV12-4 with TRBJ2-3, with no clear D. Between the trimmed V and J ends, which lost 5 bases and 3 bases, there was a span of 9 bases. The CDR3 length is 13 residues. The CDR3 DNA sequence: TGTGCCAGCAGTAAGGGAAGTACAGATACGCAGTATTTT. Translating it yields CASSKGSTDTQYF.

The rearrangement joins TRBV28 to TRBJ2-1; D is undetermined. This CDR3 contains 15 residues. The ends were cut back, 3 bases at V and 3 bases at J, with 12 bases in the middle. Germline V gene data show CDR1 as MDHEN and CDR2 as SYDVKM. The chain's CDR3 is CASSLGTVIYNEQFF. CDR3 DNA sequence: TGTGCCAGCAGTTTGGGAACAGTAATCTACAATGAGCAGTTCTTC. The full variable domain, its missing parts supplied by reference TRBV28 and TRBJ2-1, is DVKVTQSSRYLVKRTGEKVFLECVQDMDHENMFWYRQDPGLGLRLIYFSYDVKMKEKGDIPEGYSVSREKKERFSLILESASTNQTSMYLCASSLGTVIYNEQFFGPGTRLTVL.

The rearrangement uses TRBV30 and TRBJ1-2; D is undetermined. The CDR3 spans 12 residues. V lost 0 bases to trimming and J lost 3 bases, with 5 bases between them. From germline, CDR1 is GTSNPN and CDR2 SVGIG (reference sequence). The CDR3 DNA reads TGTGCCTGGAGTGTAAATCACTATGGCTACACCTTC. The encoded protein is CAWSVNHYGYTF.

The DNA for the CDR3 is TGCAGCGTTGCGTTACAGGGGGCGCTATCTGGAAACACCATATATTTT. Translation gives CSVALQGALSGNTIYF. V gene TRBV29-1 combines with J gene TRBJ1-3; TRBD1 matches 9 bases. CDR1 and CDR2 from the germline V gene are SQVTM and ANQGSEA. CDR3 length: 16 amino acids. Germline trimming cut 4 bases from V and 1 base from J; bases unmatched to any gene: 8.

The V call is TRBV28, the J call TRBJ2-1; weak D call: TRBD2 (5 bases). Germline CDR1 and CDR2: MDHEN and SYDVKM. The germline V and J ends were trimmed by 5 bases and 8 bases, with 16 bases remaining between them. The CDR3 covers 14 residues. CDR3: CASSPTPSGDEQFF. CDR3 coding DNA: TGTGCCAGCAGTCCAACCCCAAGCGGTGATGAGCAGTTCTTC.

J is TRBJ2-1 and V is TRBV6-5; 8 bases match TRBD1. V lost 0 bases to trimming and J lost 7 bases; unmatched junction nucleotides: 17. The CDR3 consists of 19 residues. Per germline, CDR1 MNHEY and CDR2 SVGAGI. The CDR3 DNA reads TGTGCCAGCAGTTACTCCAATCCCGGGACAGGCCAGGGGTCTAATGAGCAGTTCTTC. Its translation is CASSYSNPGTGQGSNEQFF.

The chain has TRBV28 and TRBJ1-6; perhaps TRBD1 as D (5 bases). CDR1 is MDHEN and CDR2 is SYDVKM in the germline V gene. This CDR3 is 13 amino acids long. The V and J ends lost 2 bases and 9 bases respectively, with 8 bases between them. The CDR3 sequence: CASSLRGLSPLHF. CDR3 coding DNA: TGTGCCAGCAGTTTAAGGGGACTTTCACCCCTCCACTTT.

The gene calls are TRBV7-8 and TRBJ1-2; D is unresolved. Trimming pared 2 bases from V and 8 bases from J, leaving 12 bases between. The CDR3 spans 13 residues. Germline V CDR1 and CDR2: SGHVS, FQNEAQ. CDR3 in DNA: TGTGCCAGCAGCTTAAGAGCAAGGGAGGGCTACACCTTC. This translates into CASSLRAREGYTF.

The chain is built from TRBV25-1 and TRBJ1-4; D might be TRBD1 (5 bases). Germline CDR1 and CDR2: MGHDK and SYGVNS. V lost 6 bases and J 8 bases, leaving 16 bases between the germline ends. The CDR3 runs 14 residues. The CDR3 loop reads CASRDWQGGEKLFF. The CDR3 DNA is TGTGCCAGCAGAGATTGGCAGGGAGGAGAAAAACTGTTTTTT.